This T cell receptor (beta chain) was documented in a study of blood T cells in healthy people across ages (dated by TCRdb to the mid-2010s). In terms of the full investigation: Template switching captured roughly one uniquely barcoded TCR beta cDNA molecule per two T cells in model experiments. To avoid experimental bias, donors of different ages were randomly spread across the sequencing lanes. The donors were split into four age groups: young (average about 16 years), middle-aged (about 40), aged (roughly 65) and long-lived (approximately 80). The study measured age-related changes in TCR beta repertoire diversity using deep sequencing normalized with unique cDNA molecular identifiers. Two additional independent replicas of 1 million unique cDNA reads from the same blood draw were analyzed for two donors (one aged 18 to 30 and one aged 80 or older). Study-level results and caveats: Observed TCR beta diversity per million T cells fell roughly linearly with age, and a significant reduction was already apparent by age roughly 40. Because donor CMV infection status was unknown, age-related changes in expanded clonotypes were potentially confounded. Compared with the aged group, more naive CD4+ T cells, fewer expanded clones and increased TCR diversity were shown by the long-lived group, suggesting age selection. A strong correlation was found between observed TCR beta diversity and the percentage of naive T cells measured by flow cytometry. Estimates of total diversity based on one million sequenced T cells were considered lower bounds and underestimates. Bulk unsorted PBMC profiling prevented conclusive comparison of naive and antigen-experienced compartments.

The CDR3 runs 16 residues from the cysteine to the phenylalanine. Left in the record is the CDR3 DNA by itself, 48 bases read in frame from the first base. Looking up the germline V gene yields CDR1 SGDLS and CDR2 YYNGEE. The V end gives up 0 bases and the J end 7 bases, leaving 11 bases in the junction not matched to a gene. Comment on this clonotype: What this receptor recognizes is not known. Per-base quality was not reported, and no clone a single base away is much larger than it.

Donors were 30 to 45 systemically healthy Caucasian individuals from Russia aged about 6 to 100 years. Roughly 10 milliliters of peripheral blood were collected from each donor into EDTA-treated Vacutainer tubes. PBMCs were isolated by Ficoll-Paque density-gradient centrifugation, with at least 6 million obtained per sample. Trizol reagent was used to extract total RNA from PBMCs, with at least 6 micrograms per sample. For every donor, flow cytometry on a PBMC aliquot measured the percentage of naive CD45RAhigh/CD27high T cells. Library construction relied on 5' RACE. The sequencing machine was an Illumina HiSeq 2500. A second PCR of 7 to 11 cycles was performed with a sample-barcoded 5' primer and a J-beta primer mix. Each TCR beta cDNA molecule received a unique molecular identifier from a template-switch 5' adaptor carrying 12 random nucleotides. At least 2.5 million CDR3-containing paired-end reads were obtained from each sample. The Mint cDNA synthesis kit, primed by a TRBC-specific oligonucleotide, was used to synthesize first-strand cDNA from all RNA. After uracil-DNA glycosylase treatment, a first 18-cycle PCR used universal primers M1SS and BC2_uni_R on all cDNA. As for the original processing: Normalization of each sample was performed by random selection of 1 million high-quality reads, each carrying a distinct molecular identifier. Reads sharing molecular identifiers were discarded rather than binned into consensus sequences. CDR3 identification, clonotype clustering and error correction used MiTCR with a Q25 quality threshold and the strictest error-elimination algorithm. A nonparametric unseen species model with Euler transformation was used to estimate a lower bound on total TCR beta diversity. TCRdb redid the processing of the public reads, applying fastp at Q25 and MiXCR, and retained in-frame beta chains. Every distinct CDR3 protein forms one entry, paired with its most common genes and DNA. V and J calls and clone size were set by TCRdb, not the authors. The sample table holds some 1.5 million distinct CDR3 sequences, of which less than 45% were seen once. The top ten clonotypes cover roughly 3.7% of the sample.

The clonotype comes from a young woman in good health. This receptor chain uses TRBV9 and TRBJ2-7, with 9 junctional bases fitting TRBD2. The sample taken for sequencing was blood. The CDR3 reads CASSVARRGGYNEQYF. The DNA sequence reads TGTGCCAGCAGCGTAGCTCGGCGGGGGGGCTACAATGAGCAGTACTTC.